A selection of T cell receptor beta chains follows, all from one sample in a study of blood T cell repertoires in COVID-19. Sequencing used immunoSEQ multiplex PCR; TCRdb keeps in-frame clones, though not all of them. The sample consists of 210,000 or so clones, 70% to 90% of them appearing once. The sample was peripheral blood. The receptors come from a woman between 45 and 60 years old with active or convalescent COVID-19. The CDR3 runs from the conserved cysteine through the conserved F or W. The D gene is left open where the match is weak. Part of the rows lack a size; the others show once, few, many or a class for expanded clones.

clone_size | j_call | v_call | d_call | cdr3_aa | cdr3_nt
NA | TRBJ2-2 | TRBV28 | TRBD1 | CASSLFQQGSDTGELFF | TGTGCCAGCAGCCTTTTTCAACAGGGGTCCGACACCGGGGAGCTGTTTTTT
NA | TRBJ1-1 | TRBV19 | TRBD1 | CASSGDRDTEAFF | TGTGCCAGTAGTGGCGACAGGGATACTGAAGCTTTCTTT
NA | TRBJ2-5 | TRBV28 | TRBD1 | CASSLRQGVGETQYF | TGTGCCAGCAGTCTTCGACAGGGGGTCGGGGAGACCCAGTACTTC
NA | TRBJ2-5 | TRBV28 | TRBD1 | CASSSRDSQETQYF | TGTGCCAGCAGTTCCCGGGACAGCCAAGAGACCCAGTACTTC
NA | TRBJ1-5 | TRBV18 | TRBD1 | CASSPGTGDQPQHF | TGTGCCAGCTCACCAGGGACAGGGGATCAGCCCCAGCATTTT
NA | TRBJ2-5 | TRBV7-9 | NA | CASSLSGGTQYF | TGTGCCAGCAGCTTATCAGGAGGGACCCAGTACTTC
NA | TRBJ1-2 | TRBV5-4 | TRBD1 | CASIARGDRGYGYTF | TGTGCCAGCATCGCAAGAGGAGACAGGGGTTATGGCTACACCTTC
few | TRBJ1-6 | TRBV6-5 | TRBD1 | CASSYRGRVENSPLHF | TGTGCCAGCAGTTACAGGGGGCGCGTTGAGAATTCACCCCTCCACTTT
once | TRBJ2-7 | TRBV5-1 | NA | CASAPGGTNSYEQYF | TGCGCCAGCGCCCCCGGGGGGACAAATTCCTACGAGCAGTACTTC
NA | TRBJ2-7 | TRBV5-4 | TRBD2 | CASSPGLAGVSSYEQYF | TGTGCCAGCAGCCCCGGACTAGCGGGAGTGTCGTCCTACGAGCAGTACTTC
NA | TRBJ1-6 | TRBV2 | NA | CASQIDNSPLHF | TGTGCCAGCCAGATCGATAATTCACCCCTCCACTTT
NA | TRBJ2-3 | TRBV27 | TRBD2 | CASSLFGTSGRRTDTQYF | TGTGCCAGCAGTTTATTCGGGACTAGCGGGAGGCGCACAGATACGCAGTATTTT
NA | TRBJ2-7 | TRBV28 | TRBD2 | CATTGAGGTYEQYF | TGTGCCACCACCGGGGCGGGGGGTACCTACGAGCAGTACTTC
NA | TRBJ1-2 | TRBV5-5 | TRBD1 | CASSLGDRGYGYTF | TGTGCCAGCAGCCTGGGGGACAGGGGGTATGGCTACACCTTC
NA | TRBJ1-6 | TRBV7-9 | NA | CASSFQGALNSPLHF | TGTGCCAGCAGCTTCCAGGGTGCTTTGAATTCACCCCTCCACTTT
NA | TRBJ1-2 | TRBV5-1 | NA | CASSLDTSYGYTF | TGCGCCAGCAGCTTGGACACCTCCTATGGCTACACCTTC
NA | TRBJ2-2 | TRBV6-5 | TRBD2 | CASSYSGGRASGELFF | TGTGCCAGCAGTTACTCCGGCGGGAGGGCCTCCGGGGAGCTGTTTTTT
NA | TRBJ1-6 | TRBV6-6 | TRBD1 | CASRGTGVNSPLHF | TGTGCCAGCAGGGGGACAGGGGTTAATTCACCCCTCCACTTT
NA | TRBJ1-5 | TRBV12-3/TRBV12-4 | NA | CASRKTGNQPQHF | TGTGCCAGCAGAAAAACAGGGAATCAGCCCCAGCATTTT